This T cell receptor beta chain was sequenced during a study of CD8+CD57+ T cells in acquired aplastic anemia. The overall study: There were 9.5 million to 13 million reads, on average, for CD4+ cells from healthy donors.

As regards this clonotype: A read error may explain this, as a much larger clone is one base away.

Germline V gene sequence: CDR1 MNHEY, CDR2 SMNVEV (reference sequence). This CDR3 has 15 amino acids. V gave up 3 bases and J gave up 8 bases, with 17 bases separating them. Researchers used genomic DNA as the template to profile TCR beta VDJ and CDR3. TCRdb re-called the reads through MiXCR, storing one row per CDR3 protein. In the table there are roughly 58,000 distinct CDR3 sequences, 45% to 70% of which are singletons. This chain uses TRBV27 with TRBJ2-4; no clear D. Sequences were obtained from sorted CD4+, CD8+, or CD8+CD57+ T cells (not recorded which) from PBMCs. This sequence was found in a human donor in good health, serving as a control. The CDR3 sequence: CASSFSAPRPDIQYF. The CDR3 nucleotides are TGTGCCAGCAGTTTCTCGGCACCCCGTCCCGACATTCAGTACTTC.